This TCR beta chain was recorded in a study of metastatic and nonmetastatic thyroid tumors. Study-wide points: Benign nodules were reported to have significantly lower TCR beta diversity than malignant thyroid tumors, in blood and tumor.

This clone was observed many times. The antigen is undetermined. No treatment had been given to any patient before thyroid surgery. In the original analysis: Built for papillary thyroid cancer, a distant-metastasis classifier drew on CDR3 differences across clinicopathological groups. Through MiXCR, TCRdb re-clonotyped the PCR reads. The V and J calls were determined by TCRdb, not by the authors. The profile shows approximately 22,000 clones, around 15% of them singletons. The V segment lost 4 bases and the J segment 5 bases; nucleotides outside the gene matches: 10. Germline V gene data show CDR1 as SGHRS and CDR2 as YFSETQ. The CDR3 has 15 residues.

The sequenced material came from blood. The chain has TRBV5-1 and TRBJ2-5; TRBD2 matches 8 bases. The receptor comes from a female donor with papillary thyroid cancer or a benign thyroid nodule (not recorded which). Some clones in this sample may be carry-over from other donors' samples. The CDR3: CASSPGLAGRETQYF. Here the CDR3 DNA reads TGCGCCAGCAGCCCCGGACTAGCTGGGCGGGAGACCCAGTACTTC.